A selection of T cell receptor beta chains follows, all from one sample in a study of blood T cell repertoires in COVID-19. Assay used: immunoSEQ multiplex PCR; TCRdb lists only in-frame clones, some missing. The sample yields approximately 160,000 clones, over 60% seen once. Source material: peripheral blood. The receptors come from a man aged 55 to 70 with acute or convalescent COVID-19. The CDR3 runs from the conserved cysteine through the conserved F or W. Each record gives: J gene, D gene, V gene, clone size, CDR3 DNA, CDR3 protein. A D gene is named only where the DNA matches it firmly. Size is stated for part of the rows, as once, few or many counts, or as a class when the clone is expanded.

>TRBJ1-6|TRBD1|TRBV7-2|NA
TGTGCCAGCAGCTTAGCGAGCAGGGGGAATTCACCCCTCCACTTT
CASSLASRGNSPLHF
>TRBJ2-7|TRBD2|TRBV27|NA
TGTGCCAGCTCCTCCTATCTAGCGGGGGGGAGTCAATCCTACGAGCAGTACTTC
CASSSYLAGGSQSYEQYF
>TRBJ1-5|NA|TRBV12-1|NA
TGTGCCAGCAGCTCGTTAGATCAGCCCCAGCATTTT
CASSSLDQPQHF
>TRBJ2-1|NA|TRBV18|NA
TGTGCCAGCTCACCCACAGTAGGGGTCAATGAGCAGTTCTTC
CASSPTVGVNEQFF
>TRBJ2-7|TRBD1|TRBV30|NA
TGTGCCTGGAATCCCCTGGACAGGGTCGGCCACGAGCAGTACTTC
CAWNPLDRVGHEQYF
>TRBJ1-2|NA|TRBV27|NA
TGTGCCAGCAGTCCCCCGGGACTGGGAATTGATGGCTACACCTTC
CASSPPGLGIDGYTF
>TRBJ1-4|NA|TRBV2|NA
TGTGCCGGCCGTCTCTCAGGGTGGGATAATGAAAAACTGTTTTTT
CAGRLSGWDNEKLFF
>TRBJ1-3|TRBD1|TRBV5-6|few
TGTGCCAGCAGCGCCGGGACAGCCTCTGGAAACACCATATATTTT
CASSAGTASGNTIYF
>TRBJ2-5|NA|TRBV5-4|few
TGTGCCAGCAGCTTGGGCGGAGTTGGTTTAGAGACCCAGTACTTC
CASSLGGVGLETQYF
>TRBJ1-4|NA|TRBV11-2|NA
TGTGCCAGCAGCCCGGGAGGGACCAAGGAGGAAAAACTGTTTTTT
CASSPGGTKEEKLFF
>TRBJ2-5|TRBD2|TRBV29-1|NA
TGCAGCGTTCGCGGGGGGGAGACCCAGTACTTC
CSVRGGETQYF
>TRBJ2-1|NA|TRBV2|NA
TGTGCCAGCAGTGAACAGGGTCAATCCTACAATGAGCAGTTCTTC
CASSEQGQSYNEQFF
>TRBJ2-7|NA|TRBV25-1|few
TGTGCCAGCAGTGAAATAGACAGGGAGGAGGCCGAGCAGTACTTC
CASSEIDREEAEQYF
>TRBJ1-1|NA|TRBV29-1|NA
TGCAGCGTTGGTCAGGGGAACACTGAAGCTTTCTTT
CSVGQGNTEAFF
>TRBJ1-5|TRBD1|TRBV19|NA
TGTGCCTCTAGGGGGCAGGGAACGAGCAATCAGCCCCAGCATTTT
CASRGQGTSNQPQHF
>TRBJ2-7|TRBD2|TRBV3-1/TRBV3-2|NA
TGTGCCAGCACCTTACAAGCTAGCGGGACCTACGAGCAGTACTTC
CASTLQASGTYEQYF
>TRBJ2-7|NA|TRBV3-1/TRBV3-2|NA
TGTGCCAGCAGCCAAAAAGGAGGAGGCGAGCAGTACTTC
CASSQKGGGEQYF
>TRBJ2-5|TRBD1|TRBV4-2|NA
TGTGCCAGCAGCCAAGAGGGGACAGGGGGAGAGACCCAGTACTTC
CASSQEGTGGETQYF
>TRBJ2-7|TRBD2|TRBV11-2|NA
TGTGCCAGCAGCTTAGCGCTAGCGGGGGGCTCCTACGAGCAGTACTTC
CASSLALAGGSYEQYF
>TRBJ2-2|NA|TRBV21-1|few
TGTGCCAGCAGCAACCCAGGGACTAGCAGGTTCACCGGGGAGCTGTTTTTT
CASSNPGTSRFTGELFF
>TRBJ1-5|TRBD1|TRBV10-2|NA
TGCGCCAGCAGGCACGACAGGGCGGATCGGCCCCAGCATTTT
CASRHDRADRPQHF
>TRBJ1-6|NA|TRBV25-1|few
TGTGCCAGCAGGCCCGAGCCCTATAATTCACCCCTCCACTTT
CASRPEPYNSPLHF
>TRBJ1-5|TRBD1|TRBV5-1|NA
TGCGCCAGCAGCCCGGGACAGGGGGACAATCAGCCCCAGCATTTT
CASSPGQGDNQPQHF
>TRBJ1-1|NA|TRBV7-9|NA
TGTGCCAGCAGCCCCCAACAGGGACCCACTGAAGCTTTCTTT
CASSPQQGPTEAFF
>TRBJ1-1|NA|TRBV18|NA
TGTGCCAGCTCACCACCAGGGGCAACTGAAGCTTTCTTT
CASSPPGATEAFF
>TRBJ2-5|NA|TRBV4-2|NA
TGTGCCAGCAGCCCTGCGATTTTAGAGACCCAGTACTTC
CASSPAILETQYF
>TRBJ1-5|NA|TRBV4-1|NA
TGCGCCAGCAGCCAAGGAGTGGGCAGAACTAGCAATCAGCCCCAGCATTTT
CASSQGVGRTSNQPQHF
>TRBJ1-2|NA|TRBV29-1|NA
TGCAGCGTTGAAGTAAGAGTGAGGGCGGGGTGGCGGAGAGGCTACACCTTC
CSVEVRVRAGWRRGYTF
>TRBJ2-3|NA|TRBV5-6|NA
TGTGCCAGCAGCTTGGCCCTAGACGGGACAGATACGCAGTATTTT
CASSLALDGTDTQYF
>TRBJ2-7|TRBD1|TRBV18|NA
TGTGCCAGCTCACAAGGACAGGGGTCCTACGAGCAGTACTTC
CASSQGQGSYEQYF
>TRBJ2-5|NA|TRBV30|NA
TGTGCCTGGAGTGTATTTTCCCGAGAGACCCAGTACTTC
CAWSVFSRETQYF
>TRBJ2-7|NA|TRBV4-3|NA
TGCGCCAGCAGCCAAGACAGGGGGGCATCCTACGAGCAGTACTTC
CASSQDRGASYEQYF
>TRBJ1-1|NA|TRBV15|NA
TGTGCCACCAGCAGGGGGGCTCAGAACACTGAAGCTTTCTTT
CATSRGAQNTEAFF
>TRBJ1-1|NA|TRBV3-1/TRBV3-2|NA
TGTGCCAGCAGCCTAACCAGAAGGAACACTGAAGCTTTCTTT
CASSLTRRNTEAFF
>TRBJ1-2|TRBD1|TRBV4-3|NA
TGCGCCAGCAGCAACCGGGACAGGGGACGCGGCTACACCTTC
CASSNRDRGRGYTF
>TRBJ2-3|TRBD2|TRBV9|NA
TGTGCCAGCAGCCACGGGACTAGCGGGGGGGAGGCAGATACGCAGTATTTT
CASSHGTSGGEADTQYF
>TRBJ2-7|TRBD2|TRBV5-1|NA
TGCGCCAGCAGCTTGGGACTAGCAACCTACGAGCAGTACTTC
CASSLGLATYEQYF
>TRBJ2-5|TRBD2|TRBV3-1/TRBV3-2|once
TGTGCCAGCAGCCATGCCGGGGGGGCCCGGGAGACCCAGTACTTC
CASSHAGGARETQYF
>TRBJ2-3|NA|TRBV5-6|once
TGTGCCAGCAGGCAATCGGGGGGCCTAGATACGCAGTATTTT
CASRQSGGLDTQYF
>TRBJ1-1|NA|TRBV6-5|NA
TGTGCCAGCAGTCTTCTAGACAGATACACTGAAGCTTTCTTT
CASSLLDRYTEAFF
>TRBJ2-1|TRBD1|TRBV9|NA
TGTGCCAGCAGCGTAGAAGGGACAGGTGGTAATGAGCAGTTCTTC
CASSVEGTGGNEQFF
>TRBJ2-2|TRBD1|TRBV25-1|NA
TGTGCCAGCAGTGAAACAGGGGGAACCGGGGAGCTGTTTTTT
CASSETGGTGELFF
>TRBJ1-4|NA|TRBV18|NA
TGTGCCAGCTCACCACGACAAGCCGTTAGAGAAAAACTGTTTTTT
CASSPRQAVREKLFF
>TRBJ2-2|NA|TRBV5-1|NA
TGCGCCAGCAGCTTCGGGGGTAACACCGGGGAGCTGTTTTTT
CASSFGGNTGELFF
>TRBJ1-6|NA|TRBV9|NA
TGTGCCAGCAGCGTTGCGGGGGCGCGTGATTCACCCCTCCACTTT
CASSVAGARDSPLHF
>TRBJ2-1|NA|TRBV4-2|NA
TGTGCCAGCAGCCAGGGTACTGGGGGGGCGGGTCTCAATGAGCAGTTCTTC
CASSQGTGGAGLNEQFF
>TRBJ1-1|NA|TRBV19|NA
TGTGCCAGTAGTTGGGGGCAGAACACTGAAGCTTTCTTT
CASSWGQNTEAFF
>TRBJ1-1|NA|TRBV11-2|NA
TGTGCCAGCAGCTTAGAAACAAGCGCTGAAGCTTTCTTT
CASSLETSAEAFF
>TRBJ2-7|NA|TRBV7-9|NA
TGTGCCAGCAGCCCGAATAGTCGCTCCTACGAGCAGTACTTC
CASSPNSRSYEQYF
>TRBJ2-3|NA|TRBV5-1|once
TGCGCCAGCAGCTTCAGTACAATCACAGATACGCAGTATTTT
CASSFSTITDTQYF
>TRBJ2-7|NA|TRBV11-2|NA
TGTGCCAGCAGCTTAGTAGTAGAGAGAGAGCAGTACTTC
CASSLVVEREQYF
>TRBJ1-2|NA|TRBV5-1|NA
TGCGCCAGCAGCTTGCGCGGGTTTTACACCTTC
CASSLRGFYTF
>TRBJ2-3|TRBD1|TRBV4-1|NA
TGCGCCAGCAGCTTTCCCGGGACAGGGGGTGACGATACGCAGTATTTT
CASSFPGTGGDDTQYF
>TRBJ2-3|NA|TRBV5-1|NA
TGCGCCAGCAGCTTGGGCAGGGGAGCCCCAGATACGCAGTATTTT
CASSLGRGAPDTQYF
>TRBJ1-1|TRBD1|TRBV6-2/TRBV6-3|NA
TGTGCCAGCAGTTCCGGGACAGGAACTGAAGCTTTCTTT
CASSSGTGTEAFF
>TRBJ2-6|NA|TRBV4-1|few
TGCGCCAGCAGCCTTTCAGGGGTCTCTGGGGCCAACGTCCTGACTTTC
CASSLSGVSGANVLTF
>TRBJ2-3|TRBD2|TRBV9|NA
TGTGCCAGCAGTCACGAAATAGCGGGGGGGAGCACAGATACGCAGTATTTT
CASSHEIAGGSTDTQYF